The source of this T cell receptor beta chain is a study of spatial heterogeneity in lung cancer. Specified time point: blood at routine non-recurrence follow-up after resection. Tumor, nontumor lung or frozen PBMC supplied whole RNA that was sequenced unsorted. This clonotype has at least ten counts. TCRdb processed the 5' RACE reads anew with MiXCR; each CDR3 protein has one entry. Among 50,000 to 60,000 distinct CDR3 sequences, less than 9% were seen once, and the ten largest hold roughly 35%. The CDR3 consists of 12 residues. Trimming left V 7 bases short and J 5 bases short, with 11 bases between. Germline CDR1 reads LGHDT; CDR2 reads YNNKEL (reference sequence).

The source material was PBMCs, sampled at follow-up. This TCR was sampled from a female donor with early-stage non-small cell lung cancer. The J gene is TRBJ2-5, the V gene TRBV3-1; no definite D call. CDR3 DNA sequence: TGTGCCAGCATGACCAGCACGGAGACCCAGTACTTC. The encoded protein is CASMTSTETQYF.